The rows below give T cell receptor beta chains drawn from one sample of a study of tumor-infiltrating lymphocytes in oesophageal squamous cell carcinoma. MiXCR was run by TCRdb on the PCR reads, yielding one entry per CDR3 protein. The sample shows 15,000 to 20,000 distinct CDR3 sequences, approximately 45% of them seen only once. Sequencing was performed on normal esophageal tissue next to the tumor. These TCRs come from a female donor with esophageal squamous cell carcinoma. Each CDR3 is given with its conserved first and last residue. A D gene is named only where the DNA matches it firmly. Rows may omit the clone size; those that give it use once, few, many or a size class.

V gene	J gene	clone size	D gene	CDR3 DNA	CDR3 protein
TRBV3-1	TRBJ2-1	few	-	TGTGCCAGCAGCCAAGAAGGGTTGGGACTCCTAAAGCAGTTCTTC	CASSQEGLGLLKQFF
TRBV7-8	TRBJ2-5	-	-	TGTGCCAGCAGCTTTTACCGACCGGGGGAGACCCAGTACTTC	CASSFYRPGETQYF
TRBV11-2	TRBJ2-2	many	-	TGTGCCAGCAGCTCTCGACAGACCGGGGAGCTGTTTTTT	CASSSRQTGELFF
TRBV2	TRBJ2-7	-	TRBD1	TGTGCCAGCAGACAGGGGGCTATGTACGAGCAGTACTTC	CASRQGAMYEQYF
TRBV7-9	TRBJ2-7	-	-	TGTGCCAGCAGCTTCTTCTCCTACGAGCAGTACTTC	CASSFFSYEQYF
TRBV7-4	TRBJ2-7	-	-	TGTGCCAGCAGCTCGGGTTCAGGTGGCTCCTACGAGCAGTACTTC	CASSSGSGGSYEQYF
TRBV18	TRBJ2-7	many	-	TGTGCCAGCTCACCTCGTGGCTACGGCGAGCAGTACTTC	CASSPRGYGEQYF
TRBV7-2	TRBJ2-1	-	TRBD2	TGTGCCAGCAGCTTATACCCTAGCGGAGGCAATGAGCAGTTCTTC	CASSLYPSGGNEQFF
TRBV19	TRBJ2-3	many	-	TGTGCCAGTAGTATAGCCGGTTTGGGACTGGGGGGCACAGATACGCAGTATTTT	CASSIAGLGLGGTDTQYF
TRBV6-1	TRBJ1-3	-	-	TGTGCCAGCAGTGAATGGGGGGGCCGAAACACCATATATTTT	CASSEWGGRNTIYF
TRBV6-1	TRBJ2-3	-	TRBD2	TGTGCCAGCAGGGATACTAGCGGGAGGGTAGATACGCAGTATTTT	CASRDTSGRVDTQYF
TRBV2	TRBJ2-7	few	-	TGTGCCAGCAGATGGGGACCCTTTAGTGAGCAGTACTTC	CASRWGPFSEQYF
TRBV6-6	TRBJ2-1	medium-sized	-	TGTGCCAGCAGTTACGACCAGTATAGCAGAAATGAGCAGTTCTTC	CASSYDQYSRNEQFF
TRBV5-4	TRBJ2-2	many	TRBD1	TGTGCCAGCAGCTTGGCCATAGACAGGGCGGCCGGGGAGCTGTTTTTT	CASSLAIDRAAGELFF
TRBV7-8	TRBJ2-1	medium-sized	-	TGTGCCAGCAGCTTAGATGGGAATGAGCAGTTCTTC	CASSLDGNEQFF
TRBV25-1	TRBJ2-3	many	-	TGTGCCAGCAGACGTACGGGATCGGGTACGCAGTATTTT	CASRRTGSGTQYF
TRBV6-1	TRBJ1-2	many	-	TGTGCCAGCAGTTCGGCGCAAGCTGGGGTATATGGCTACACCTTC	CASSSAQAGVYGYTF
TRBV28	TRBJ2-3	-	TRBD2	TGTACCAGCTCACGGCCTAGCGGACAAGAGACCCAGTATTTT	CTSSRPSGQETQYF
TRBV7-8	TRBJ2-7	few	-	TGTGCCAGCAGTGGCCTTCTTTCCTACGAGCAGTACTTC	CASSGLLSYEQYF
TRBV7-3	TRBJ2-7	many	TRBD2	TGTGCCAGCAGCTCCATAGCGGGAGTGGGTGAGCAGTACTTC	CASSSIAGVGEQYF
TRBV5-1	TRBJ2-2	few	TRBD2	TGCGCCAGCAGCTGGGGGGGGGAGGGTGAGGCCACCGGGGAGCTGTTTTTT	CASSWGGEGEATGELFF
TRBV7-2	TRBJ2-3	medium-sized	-	TGTGCCAGCAGCCACCGCACAGATACGCAGTATTTT	CASSHRTDTQYF
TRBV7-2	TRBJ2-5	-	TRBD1	TGTGCCAGCAGCTTAGGGACAGGGAGCCAAGAGACCCAGTACTTC	CASSLGTGSQETQYF
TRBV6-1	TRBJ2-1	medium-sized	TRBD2	TGTGCCAGCAGGGAAAGCGGGGCAAGCTCCTACAATGAGCAGTTCTTC	CASRESGASSYNEQFF
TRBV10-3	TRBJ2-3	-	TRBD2	TGTGCCATCACCCGCCGGGGGGAGGCCGGAGATACGCAGTATTTT	CAITRRGEAGDTQYF
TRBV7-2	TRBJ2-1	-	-	TGTGCCAGCAGCTTCCCGGGACGAGCTGGCGGTGAGCAGTTCTTC	CASSFPGRAGGEQFF
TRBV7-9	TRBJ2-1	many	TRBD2	TGTGCCAGCAGCTGGTCAGGTCTATCTGCGGGAGGGCTTAATGAGCAGTTCTTC	CASSWSGLSAGGLNEQFF
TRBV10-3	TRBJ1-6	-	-	TGTGCCATCATGGGGAGTTCTTACGAGCAGTACTTT	CAIMGSSYEQYF
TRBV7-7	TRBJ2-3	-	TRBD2	TGTGCTAGCAGCTTCCCCCGACTAGCGGGAGAGGCGGATACGCAGTATTTT	CASSFPRLAGEADTQYF
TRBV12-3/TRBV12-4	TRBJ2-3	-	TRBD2	TGTGCCAGCACAGGGGGCGGACTAGCGGGAGGCACAGATACGCAGTATTTT	CASTGGGLAGGTDTQYF
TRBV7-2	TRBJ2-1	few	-	TGTGCCAGCAGCTTAGTCTCTCTTGAGCAGTTCTTC	CASSLVSLEQFF
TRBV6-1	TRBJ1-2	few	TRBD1	TGTGCCAGCAGTACGGACAGGGGCTATGGCTACACCTTC	CASSTDRGYGYTF
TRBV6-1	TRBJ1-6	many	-	TGTGCCAGCACACAATCGAGCAATTCACCCCTCCACTTT	CASTQSSNSPLHF
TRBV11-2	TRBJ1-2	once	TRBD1	TGTGCCAGCAGCCAGACTACAGGGGACGGCTACACCTTC	CASSQTTGDGYTF
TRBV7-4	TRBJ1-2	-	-	TGTGCCAGCAGCTTACTCAGGGTTGATGGCTACACCTTC	CASSLLRVDGYTF
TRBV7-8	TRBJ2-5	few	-	TGTGCCAGCAGCATAATCCAATACAGGGGCGGGGAAGAGACCCAGTACTTC	CASSIIQYRGGEETQYF
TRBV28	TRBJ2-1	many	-	TGTGCCAGCAGGGGGCGCTCGGCTGGTGAACGTGAGCAGTTCTTC	CASRGRSAGEREQFF
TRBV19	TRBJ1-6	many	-	TGTGCCAGCTCTCCATACCGGGTCGACAGCGGTTCACCCCTCCACTTT	CASSPYRVDSGSPLHF
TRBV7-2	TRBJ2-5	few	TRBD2	TGTGCCAGCAGCGCCAGACTAGCGGGAGAGACCCAGTACTTC	CASSARLAGETQYF
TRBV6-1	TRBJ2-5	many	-	TGTGCCAGCAGAAGCAGCCAAGAGACCCAGTACTTC	CASRSSQETQYF
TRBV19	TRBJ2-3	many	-	TGTGCCAGTAGTATTTTTAGCTCCACAGATACGCAGTATTTT	CASSIFSSTDTQYF